These 25 T cell receptor beta chains were sequenced from one sample in a study of blood T cell repertoires in COVID-19. TCRdb's table, derived via immunoSEQ multiplex PCR, lists solely in-frame clones and lacks some. The sample shows tens of thousands of clones, 82% of them seen only once. Source material: peripheral blood. These receptors came from a woman older than 75 with acute or convalescent COVID-19.

The gene calls are TRBV6-2 or TRBV6-3 and TRBJ2-1; D may be TRBD1 (6 bases). V gave up 2 bases and J gave up 1 base, with 12 bases separating them. The CDR3 runs 16 residues. Per germline, CDR1 MNHEY and CDR2 SVGEGT. CDR3 protein: CASSYNRVRSYNEQFF. In DNA, the CDR3 is TGTGCCAGCAGTTACAACAGGGTTAGATCCTACAATGAGCAGTTCTTC.

The CDR3 DNA is TGCGCCAGCAGCCAAGATCTAGGGGATAGCTCCTACAATGAGCAGTTCTTC. Protein sequence: CASSQDLGDSSYNEQFF. J is TRBJ2-1 and V is TRBV4-1, with D perhaps TRBD1 (5 bases). This CDR3 spans 17 amino acids. Looked up from germline, CDR1 is MGHRA and CDR2 is YSYEKL. Trimming stripped 0 bases from V and 0 bases from J, with 12 bases between.

As regards this clone: At one boundary the junction diverges from the germline segment, which might be a read error. The V and J genes are TRBV7-3 and TRBJ2-4; TRBD1 aligns across 8 bases. Germline V gene data show CDR1 as SGHTA and CDR2 as FQGTGA. This CDR3 has 15 amino acids. The CDR3 DNA is TGTGCCAGCAGCCTCCGGCAGGGGGCCATAAACATTCAGTACTTC. Its protein product is CASSLRQGAINIQYF.

CDR3 protein: CASSVDLASYEQYF. Here the CDR3 DNA reads TGTGCCAGCAGCGTAGATCTAGCTTCCTACGAGCAGTACTTC. The chain links TRBV9 to TRBJ2-7; possible D gene TRBD2, 5 bases. Per germline, CDR1 SGDLS and CDR2 YYNGEE. The V and J ends lost 0 bases and 1 base respectively, with 8 bases between them. CDR3 length equals 14 residues.

The V gene is TRBV2, the J gene TRBJ2-5; a weak D match, TRBD1 (5 bases). The V gene's germline CDR1 is SNHLY and CDR2 FYNNEI. This CDR3 comprises 14 residues. Trimming left V 5 bases short and J 2 bases short, with 12 bases between. In DNA form, the CDR3 reads TGTGCCAGCAGTCATAGGGGTTTTCAAGAGACCCAGTACTTC. It is translated as CASSHRGFQETQYF. Based on the CDR3 plus reference TRBV2 and TRBJ2-5, the full variable domain is EPEVTQTPSHQVTQMGQEVILRCVPISNHLYFYWYRQILGQKVEFLVSFYNNEISEKSEIFDDQFSVERPDGSNFTLKIRSTKLEDSAMYFCASSHRGFQETQYFGPGTRLLVL.

The rearrangement uses TRBV6-6 and TRBJ2-3, with 7 bases lining up with TRBD2. J lost 4 bases, V lost 7 bases, and 14 bases had no gene match. Germline assignment: CDR1 MNHNY and CDR2 SVGAGI (reference sequence). The length of the CDR3 is 16 residues. This CDR3 reads CASTFAGVVGADTQYF. The CDR3 DNA follows: TGTGCCAGCACTTTCGCGGGAGTGGTAGGGGCAGATACGCAGTATTTT.

This clone appeared a single time. The chain uses TRBV5-1 and TRBJ2-2; 8 bases line up with TRBD2. This CDR3 comprises 16 residues. Germline CDR1 reads SGHRS; CDR2 reads YFSETQ. The J segment lost 2 bases and the V segment lost 3 bases, leaving 6 bases of the junction unmatched. The CDR3 here is CASSWPGRANTGELFF. CDR3 bases: TGCGCCAGCAGCTGGCCCGGGAGGGCCAACACCGGGGAGCTGTTTTTT. Combining the CDR3 with reference TRBV5-1 and TRBJ2-2 gives the whole variable domain KAGVTQTPRYLIKTRGQQVTLSCSPISGHRSVSWYQQTPGQGLQFLFEYFSETQRNKGNFPGRFSGRQFSNSRSEMNVSTLELGDSALYLCASSWPGRANTGELFFGEGSRLTVL.

The rearrangement joins TRBV5-1 to TRBJ2-1, with TRBD2 as a possible D gene (6 bases). V lost 0 bases, J lost 9 bases, and 7 bases lay in between. The CDR3 has 12 residues. The germline gives CDR1 SGHRS, CDR2 YFSETQ. CDR3 nucleotide sequence: TGCGCCAGCAGCTTGGTCGGGGGTGAGCAGTTCTTC. Its translation: CASSLVGGEQFF.

The J gene is TRBJ2-7, the V gene TRBV19, with 10 nucleotides matching TRBD2. V shed 3 bases and J 6 bases; nucleotides not matched to a gene: 5. CDR1 is LNHDA and CDR2 is SQIVND in the germline V gene (reference sequence). CDR3 length: 14 residues. The DNA of the CDR3 is TGTGCCAGTAGTATGGCTAGCGGGAGTCCCGAGCAGTACTTC. Encoded protein: CASSMASGSPEQYF.

The chain has TRBV24-1 and TRBJ1-2, with 12 bases aligning to TRBD1. V shed 5 bases and J 4 bases; nucleotides not matched to a gene: 16. Germline CDR1 reads KGHDR; CDR2 reads SFDVKD. The CDR3 length is 19 residues. The CDR3 DNA sequence: TGTGCCACCAGTGGCCCTTTGGGGACAGGGGGCCAAAATCTCTATGGCTACACCTTC. Its translation is CATSGPLGTGGQNLYGYTF.

The chain has TRBV7-8 and TRBJ2-1; D gene ambiguous. Trimming took off 5 bases at V and 9 bases at J, with 17 bases between the two ends. The CDR3 length is 14 residues. CDR1 and CDR2 from the germline V gene are SGHVS and FQNEAQ. Here the CDR3 reads CASSPSRLYGEQFF. The CDR3 DNA follows: TGTGCCAGCAGCCCGTCCCGGTTGTACGGTGAGCAGTTCTTC. Full variable domain (remainder filled in from reference TRBV7-8 and TRBJ2-1): GAGVSQSPRYKVAKRGQDVALRCDPISGHVSLFWYQQALGQGPEFLTYFQNEAQLDKSGLPSDRFFAERPEGSVSTLKIQRTQQEDSAVYLCASSPSRLYGEQFFGPGTRLTVL.

The chain uses TRBV6-6 and TRBJ1-1; TRBD1 aligns across 7 bases. This CDR3 is built from 14 residues. Germline V gene lookup returns CDR1 MNHNY and CDR2 SVGAGI (reference sequence). J gave up 0 bases and V 5 bases, and 3 bases lay outside the gene matches. In DNA, the CDR3 is TGTGCCAGCAGTCCAGGGGGTTTGAACACTGAAGCTTTCTTT. Residues: CASSPGGLNTEAFF.

The chain combines TRBV9 with TRBJ1-5; weak D call: TRBD1 (5 bases). The CDR3 is made up of 14 amino acids. The germline CDR1 and CDR2 sequences are SGDLS and YYNGEE. V lost 2 bases to trimming and J lost 0 bases, with 6 bases between them. The CDR3 loop reads CASSVTGSNQPQHF. CDR3 coding DNA: TGTGCCAGCAGCGTCACAGGTAGCAATCAGCCCCAGCATTTT.

This chain uses TRBV2 with TRBJ1-5; D unclear. Trimming took off 4 bases at V and 3 bases at J, with 10 bases between the two ends. Germline V gives CDR1 SNHLY, CDR2 FYNNEI. The length of the CDR3 is 14 residues. CDR3 loop: CASSGLAVNQPQHF. The CDR3 region has the DNA TGTGCCAGCAGTGGTTTGGCCGTCAATCAGCCCCAGCATTTT.

This clone occurred once. V is TRBV4-2 and J is TRBJ2-7, with D possibly TRBD1 on 6 matching bases. The CDR3 consists of 13 residues. CDR1 and CDR2 from the germline V gene are LGHNA and YNFKEQ. V was trimmed by 5 bases and J by 4 bases, leaving 12 bases between them. Here the CDR3 DNA reads TGTGCCAGCAGCTACACAGGGTTGTACGAGCAGTACTTC. It specifies CASSYTGLYEQYF.

The chain has TRBV11-2 and TRBJ2-1; 8 bases are shared with TRBD1. J gave up 4 bases and V 5 bases, and 7 bases lay outside the gene matches. CDR3 length: 15 amino acids. Germline values: CDR1 SGHAT, CDR2 FQNNGV. The CDR3 region is CASSPPGTGYNEQFF. The DNA of the CDR3 is TGTGCCAGCAGCCCCCCCGGGACAGGTTACAATGAGCAGTTCTTC.

V usage is TRBV5-1 and J usage is TRBJ2-2, with unresolved D. V lost 0 bases and J 0 bases, leaving 3 bases between the germline ends. In germline, CDR1 is SGHRS, CDR2 YFSETQ. The CDR3 sequence is 14 residues long. This chain's CDR3 is CASSLAANTGELFF. In nucleotides, the CDR3 is TGCGCCAGCAGCTTGGCAGCGAACACCGGGGAGCTGTTTTTT.

This chain uses TRBV19 with TRBJ2-4; 8 bases align to TRBD2. The CDR3 is 17 residues long. Per germline, CDR1 LNHDA and CDR2 SQIVND (reference sequence). The V gene end was trimmed by 7 bases and the J gene end by 3 bases; junction bases not matched to a gene: 14. CDR3 nucleotide sequence: TGTGCCAGTACCGTCTCTCACGGCCGGGGGGGCAAAAACATTCAGTACTTC. It encodes CASTVSHGRGGKNIQYF. Drawing the rest from reference TRBV19 and TRBJ2-4, the complete variable domain is DGGITQSPKYLFRKEGQNVTLSCEQNLNHDAMYWYRQDPGQGLRLIYYSQIVNDFQKGDIAEGYSVSREKKESFPLTVTSAQKNPTAFYLCASTVSHGRGGKNIQYFGAGTRLSVL.

The J gene is TRBJ1-1, the V gene TRBV19; D is ambiguous. The CDR3 loop spans 14 amino acids. Germline V gene data show CDR1 as LNHDA and CDR2 as SQIVND (reference sequence). V was shortened by 3 bases and J by 0 bases, with 8 bases between the two germline ends. CDR3 protein: CASSIFLMNTEAFF. CDR3 coding DNA: TGTGCCAGTAGTATTTTCCTTATGAACACTGAAGCTTTCTTT. The whole variable domain, remainder taken from reference TRBV19 and TRBJ1-1, is DGGITQSPKYLFRKEGQNVTLSCEQNLNHDAMYWYRQDPGQGLRLIYYSQIVNDFQKGDIAEGYSVSREKKESFPLTVTSAQKNPTAFYLCASSIFLMNTEAFFGQGTRLTVV.

J is TRBJ2-3 and V is TRBV3-1 (or the pseudogene TRBV3-2), with D hard to call. CDR1 and CDR2 from the germline V gene are LGHDT and YNNKEL (reference sequence). This CDR3 spans 15 amino acids. The germline V and J ends were trimmed by 0 bases and 5 bases, with 12 bases remaining between them. CDR3 sequence reads: CASSQENPREDTQYF. As DNA, the CDR3 is TGTGCCAGCAGCCAAGAAAACCCCCGCGAAGATACGCAGTATTTT.

This chain links TRBV5-1 with TRBJ1-5; maybe TRBD1 (6 bases). Trimming took 0 bases from V and 4 from J, leaving 17 bases between them. The V gene's germline CDR1 is SGHRS and CDR2 YFSETQ. The CDR3 extends over 17 amino acids. CDR3 region: CASSLVAGAGRNQPQHF. Here the CDR3 DNA reads TGCGCCAGCAGCTTGGTCGCAGGGGCAGGGAGAAATCAGCCCCAGCATTTT.

The gene calls are TRBV29-1 and TRBJ2-4; 9 bases match TRBD1. This CDR3 is 14 amino acids long. V dropped 4 bases and J dropped 7; count of bases not matched to a gene: 8. Germline V lookup: CDR1 SQVTM, CDR2 ANQGSEA. In DNA, the CDR3 is TGCAGCGTTGGGGAGTGGGACAGGGAGAACATTCAGTACTTC. Protein: CSVGEWDRENIQYF.

The chain combines TRBV4-2 with TRBJ2-3, with TRBD2 identical over 8 bases. The germline V gene encodes CDR1 LGHNA and CDR2 YNFKEQ. Trimming cost V 4 bases and J 3 bases; bases outside gene matches: 6. The CDR3 runs to 15 residues. In DNA form, the CDR3 reads TGTGCCAGCAGCCCACGGGCTAGCGGGACAGATACGCAGTATTTT. Residues: CASSPRASGTDTQYF.

This clone has just one count. The rearrangement links TRBV2 to TRBJ2-1; D is unresolved. The CDR3 has 15 amino acids. CDR1 and CDR2 (germline): SNHLY, FYNNEI. The ends were cut back, 3 bases at V and 6 bases at J, with 15 bases in the middle. CDR3 loop: CASSDSVRGSNEQFF. CDR3 coding DNA: TGTGCCAGCAGTGATAGTGTAAGAGGTAGCAATGAGCAGTTCTTC.

The rearrangement links TRBV27 to TRBJ2-2, with 7 nucleotides matching TRBD1. Germline V gives CDR1 MNHEY, CDR2 SMNVEV (reference sequence). Unmatched junction bases numbered 6, after V lost 5 bases and J lost 6 bases. This CDR3 has 14 residues. CDR3 sequence (DNA): TGTGCCAGCAGTCCCCGGGGACAGCCCGGGGAGCTGTTTTTT. Translation: CASSPRGQPGELFF.